The clone carrying this TCR beta chain is a singleton in its sample. A read error may account for a junction end that differs from germline. This sample's RNA came from whole unsorted tissue. Three rounds of nested PCR, following a modified ARM-PCR protocol, produced the TCRbeta library. A single record per CDR3 protein comes from TCRdb applying MiXCR to the multiplex PCR reads. This sample has 60,000 to 90,000 distinct CDR3 sequences, with roughly 80% found just once. This record comes from a study of tumor and adjacent non-tumor tissue in lung cancer. Germline V gene sequence: CDR1 SGHDT, CDR2 YYEEEE. The CDR3 spans 15 residues.

The sequenced sample was lung tumor tissue. The TCR was taken from a woman between 50 and 59 years old with non-small cell lung cancer. V usage is TRBV5-6 and J usage is TRBJ2-5; possibly TRBD1 for D (6 bases). CDR3 region: CASSWRTALGETQYF. CDR3 nucleotides: TGTGCCAGTAGCTGGCGGACAGCGTTGGGGGAGACCCAGTACTTC. Together with reference TRBV5-6 and TRBJ2-5, the CDR3 gives the full variable domain: DAGVTQSPTHLIKTRGQQVTLRCSPKSGHDTVSWYQQALGQGPQFIFQYYEEEERQRGNFPDRFSGHQFPNYSSELNVNALLLGDSALYLCASSWRTALGETQYFGPGTRLLVL.